This T cell receptor (beta chain) originates from a study of T cell responses to AZD1222 COVID-19 vaccine. Using immunoSEQ multiplex PCR, the repertoire was profiled, and TCRdb retains in-frame clones only, with some absent. The sample has under 150,000 clones; roughly nine tenths are singletons. CDR3 size: 15 residues. The germline CDR1 and CDR2 sequences are SGHVS and FNYEAQ. The V gene end was trimmed by 5 bases and the J gene end by 4 bases; junction bases not matched to a gene: 9. The specimen was peripheral blood, collected 28 days after the second AZD1222 dose. The source of this sequence is an adult who received the AZD1222 COVID-19 vaccine. V is TRBV7-6 and J is TRBJ2-5; TRBD2 matches at 8 bases. The CDR3 protein is CASSPGTRGGETQYF. The CDR3, as DNA: TGTGCCAGCAGCCCTGGGACTAGGGGTGGAGAGACCCAGTACTTC.